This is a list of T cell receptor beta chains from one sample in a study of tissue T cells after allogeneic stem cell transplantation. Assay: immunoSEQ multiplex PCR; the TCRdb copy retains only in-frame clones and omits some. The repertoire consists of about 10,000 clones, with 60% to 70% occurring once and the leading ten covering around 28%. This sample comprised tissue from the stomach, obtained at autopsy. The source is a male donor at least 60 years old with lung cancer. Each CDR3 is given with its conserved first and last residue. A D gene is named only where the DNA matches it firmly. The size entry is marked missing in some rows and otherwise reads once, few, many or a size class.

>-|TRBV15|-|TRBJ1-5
TGTGCCACCAGCCGTGTTTCCGGAAATAGCAATCAGCCCCAGCATTTT
CATSRVSGNSNQPQHF
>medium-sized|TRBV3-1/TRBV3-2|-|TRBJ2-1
TGTGCCAGCAGCCAACGGACATCCTCCTACAATGAGCAGTTCTTC
CASSQRTSSYNEQFF
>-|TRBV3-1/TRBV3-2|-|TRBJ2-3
TGTGCCAGCAGCCAAGATCCGCCTAGCCGTCCTGGCACAGATACGCAGTATTTT
CASSQDPPSRPGTDTQYF
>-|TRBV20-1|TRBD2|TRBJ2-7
TGCAGTGCTAGTGTCCCTAGCGGAGCCTACGAGCAGTACTTC
CSASVPSGAYEQYF
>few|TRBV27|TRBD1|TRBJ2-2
TGTGCCAGCAGAGCTAGAGCGACAGGGTATCCCGGGGAGCTGTTTTTT
CASRARATGYPGELFF
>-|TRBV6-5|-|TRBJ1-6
TGTGCCAGCAGCGCGGGGGGCGGGAATTCACCCCTCCACTTT
CASSAGGGNSPLHF
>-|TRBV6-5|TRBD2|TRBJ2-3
TGTGCCAGCAACCCGGGTCGGGGGGCAGATACGCAGTATTTT
CASNPGRGADTQYF
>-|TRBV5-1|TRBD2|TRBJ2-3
TGCGCCAGCCTACGGGCGGGAGGGACAGATACGCAGTATTTT
CASLRAGGTDTQYF
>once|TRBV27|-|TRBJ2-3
TGTGCCAGCAGACCGGTGGGAGATACGCAGTATTTT
CASRPVGDTQYF
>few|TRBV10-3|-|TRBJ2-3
TGTGCCATCAACGGGGATTCGGATACGCAGTATTTT
CAINGDSDTQYF
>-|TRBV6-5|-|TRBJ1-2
TGTGCCAGCATCGGATTTCGGGCGTACAACTATGGCTACACCTTC
CASIGFRAYNYGYTF
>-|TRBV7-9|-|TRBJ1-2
TGTGCCAGCAGCTTCTCTCTTAACTATGGCTACACCTTC
CASSFSLNYGYTF
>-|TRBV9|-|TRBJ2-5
TGTGCCAGCAGCGATAGCCAGTTTAATATGGAGACCCAGTACTTC
CASSDSQFNMETQYF
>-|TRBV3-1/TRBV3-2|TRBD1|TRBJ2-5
TGTGCCAGCAACCAGGGACAGGGGTTCTCGGAGACCCAGTACTTC
CASNQGQGFSETQYF
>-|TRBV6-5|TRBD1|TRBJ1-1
TGTGCCAGCAGCGTGGACAGGGCGAACACTGAAGCTTTCTTT
CASSVDRANTEAFF
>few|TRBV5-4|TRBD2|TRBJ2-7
TGTGCCAGCAGCTTGGGACTAGCGGGGGCCTCCTACGAGCAGTACTTC
CASSLGLAGASYEQYF
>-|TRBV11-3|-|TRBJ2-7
TGTGCCAGCAGCCACAGCTCCTGGGGGGAGCAGTACTTC
CASSHSSWGEQYF
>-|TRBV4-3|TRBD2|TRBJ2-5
TGCGCCAGCAGCCAAGGAGGACTAGCGGGAGTGGAGACCCAGTACTTC
CASSQGGLAGVETQYF
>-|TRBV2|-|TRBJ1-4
TGTGCCAGCAGAAAAGGATCAGATGCGGAAAAACTGTTTTTT
CASRKGSDAEKLFF
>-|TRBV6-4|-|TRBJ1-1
TGTGCCAGCAGTCAAGGGCAGAACACTGAAGCTTTCTTT
CASSQGQNTEAFF
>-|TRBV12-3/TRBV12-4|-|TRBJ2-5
TGTGCCAGCAGTTTAAAGGGCCAAGAGACCCAGTACTTC
CASSLKGQETQYF
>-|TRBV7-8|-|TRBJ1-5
TGTGCCAGCAGCCCAGAGGCCTCCGGCTGGCAGCCCCAGCATTTT
CASSPEASGWQPQHF
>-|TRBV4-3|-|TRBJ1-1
TGCGCCAGCAGCCAAGAGGTCAAGGCCACTGAAGCTTTCTTT
CASSQEVKATEAFF
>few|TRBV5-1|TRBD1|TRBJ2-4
TGCGCCAGCAGTTTCGATGACAGGGAAGACATTCAGTACTTC
CASSFDDREDIQYF
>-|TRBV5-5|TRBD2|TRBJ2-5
TGTGCCAGCAGCTTGGGCGGCGGGAGTTGGCAAGAGACCCAGTACTTC
CASSLGGGSWQETQYF
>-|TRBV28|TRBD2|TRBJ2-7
TGTGCCAGCAGTTTGGGCGGACTAGCGGAACCCTACGAGCAGTACTTC
CASSLGGLAEPYEQYF